Below are 14 T cell receptor beta chains sequenced from a single sample in a study of CD8 T cells in ankylosing spondylitis. TCRdb redid the calling of the 5' RACE reads with MiXCR, one entry per CDR3 protein. Seen here are about 160,000 distinct CDR3 sequences, approximately 20% observed once, and the top ten hold approximately 7.6%. Material: blood, either unsorted or a sorted T cell fraction (not recorded which). The receptors stem from a male donor with ankylosing spondylitis or in good health (not recorded which).

This clonotype was seen ten or more times. This chain links TRBV12-3 or TRBV12-4 with TRBJ2-5; TRBD1 matches at 8 bases. This CDR3 is 15 amino acids long. Trimming removed 5 bases from V and 5 bases from J; junction bases left unmatched: 10. The CDR3 DNA follows: TGTGCCAGCAGTCCCCGGACAGGGCAACACGAGACCCAGTACTTC. It specifies CASSPRTGQHETQYF.

This clonotype was picked up many times. V usage is TRBV6-1 and J usage is TRBJ2-1; 7 bases match TRBD2. Germline V gene lookup returns CDR1 MNHNS and CDR2 SASEGT. This CDR3 is built from 15 residues. The J segment lost 2 bases and the V segment lost 5 bases, leaving 6 bases of the junction unmatched. The CDR3 nucleotides read TGTGCCAGCAGTACGACTAGCTTACCCTACAATGAGCAGTTCTTC. This encodes CASSTTSLPYNEQFF.

The chain recombines TRBV12-3 or TRBV12-4 with TRBJ2-1; 13 bases map to TRBD2. This CDR3 region has 16 residues. The J segment lost 6 bases and the V segment lost 2 bases, leaving 4 bases of the junction unmatched. For the CDR3, the DNA is TGTGCCAGCAGTTTACTCGGACTAGCGGGGGTCAATGAGCAGTTCTTC. Translation: CASSLLGLAGVNEQFF.

This clonotype occurred many times. The V gene is TRBV28, the J gene TRBJ1-2; D possibly corresponds to TRBD1 (6 bases). Germline assignment: CDR1 MDHEN and CDR2 SYDVKM. V lost 8 bases and J lost 7, with 14 bases in between. The CDR3 length is 12 residues. CDR3 coding DNA: TGTGCCAGCGGGAACGGGGGCGTTGGCTACACCTTC. Encoded protein: CASGNGGVGYTF.

This clonotype was seen ten or more times. The rearrangement joins TRBV10-3 to TRBJ1-6, with a tentative D call TRBD1 (6 bases). CDR1 is ENHRY, CDR2 SYGVKD, per germline. The CDR3 runs 14 residues. Trimming stripped 3 bases from V and 7 bases from J, with 10 bases between. CDR3 coding DNA: TGTGCCATCAGTGATTGGCAGGGGAATTCACCCCTCCACTTT. Translating gives CAISDWQGNSPLHF.

This clonotype has a count of ten or more. In DNA, the CDR3 is TGCAGCGTTGAGCGGGGAAACACTGAAGCTTTCTTT. Amino acid sequence: CSVERGNTEAFF. V usage is TRBV29-1 and J usage is TRBJ1-1; D is undetermined. Germline V lookup: CDR1 SQVTM, CDR2 ANQGSEA. V was clipped by 3 bases and J by 2 bases, with 7 bases between them. This CDR3 has 12 residues.

This chain uses TRBV7-6 with TRBJ2-5; the D is unclear. CDR1 SGHVS and CDR2 FNYEAQ come from the germline V gene. Trimming took off 4 bases at V and 6 bases at J, with 9 bases between the two ends. CDR3 length equals 12 residues. The CDR3 loop is CASSYPGKTQYF. CDR3 DNA: TGTGCCAGCAGCTACCCTGGAAAGACCCAGTACTTC.

The table lists this clonotype with many counts. The chain joins TRBV4-2 to TRBJ1-5; TRBD1 aligns across 8 bases. V was pared by 4 bases and J by 7 bases, with 6 bases of the junction left unmatched. The CDR3 is 14 residues long. Germline loops: CDR1 LGHNA, CDR2 YNFKEQ. The CDR3 sequence: CASSLDRGPQPQHF. The CDR3 bases are TGTGCCAGCAGCCTAGACAGGGGACCACAGCCCCAGCATTTT.

This clonotype has a handful of counts. The V and J genes are TRBV20-1 and TRBJ2-1; TRBD2 matches at 8 bases. The ends lost 3 bases at V and 4 bases at J; junction bases unmatched: 14. CDR1 and CDR2 (germline): DFQATT, SNEGSKA (reference sequence). CDR3 length equals 17 residues. CDR3 residues: CSASGRRDSGTYNEQFF. DNA of the CDR3: TGCAGTGCTAGCGGGCGACGTGATAGCGGGACGTACAATGAGCAGTTCTTC.

This clonotype showed up just a few times. The chain employs TRBV28 and TRBJ2-1; 12 nucleotides align to TRBD2. The CDR3 has 15 amino acids. The V and J ends lost 7 bases and 8 bases, in that order; junction bases with no gene match: 9. Germline-derived CDR1 and CDR2 are MDHEN and SYDVKM. CDR3 region: CASMRTSGRWDEQFF. The CDR3, as DNA: TGTGCCAGCATGAGAACTAGCGGGAGGTGGGATGAGCAGTTCTTC.

The table lists this clonotype with many counts. V gene TRBV29-1 combines with J gene TRBJ2-1, with 11 bases identical to TRBD2. The junction had 5 bases not matched to a gene; V was cut back by 3 bases and J by 10 bases. The CDR3 loop spans 13 amino acids. The germline V gene has CDR1 SQVTM and CDR2 ANQGSEA. The CDR3 DNA reads TGCAGCGTTGACCCTAGCGGGAGGACCGAGCAGTTCTTC. Protein sequence: CSVDPSGRTEQFF.

The rearrangement links TRBV11-2 to TRBJ2-7, with 11 bases that match TRBD2. After removal of 6 bases from V and 2 bases from J, the junction contained 3 bases not matched to a gene. Germline V gene sequence: CDR1 SGHAT, CDR2 FQNNGV. The CDR3 length is 14 residues. CDR3 region: CASSSTSGAYEQYF. CDR3 sequence (DNA): TGTGCCAGCAGTTCGACTAGCGGGGCCTACGAGCAGTACTTC.

The V call is TRBV28, the J call TRBJ1-1; no definite D call. The CDR3 is made up of 13 amino acids. Trimming took 6 bases from V and 3 from J, leaving 11 bases between them. Germline-derived CDR1 and CDR2 are MDHEN and SYDVKM. As DNA, the CDR3 is TGTGCCAGCAGCACTCGGCCCCACACTGAAGCTTTCTTT. It codes for CASSTRPHTEAFF.

CDR3 coding DNA: TGTGCCAGCAGTTTGGGCGGGACGGAGACCCAGTACTTC. Amino acid sequence: CASSLGGTETQYF. This rearrangement joins TRBV28 to TRBJ2-5, with D perhaps matching TRBD2 (6 bases). The CDR3 is made up of 13 amino acids. Germline V lookup: CDR1 MDHEN, CDR2 SYDVKM. The V gene lost 3 bases and the J gene lost 5 bases, with 10 bases spanning the gap.